This is a list of T cell receptor beta chains from one sample in a study of blood T cell repertoires in COVID-19. TCRdb's table, derived via immunoSEQ multiplex PCR, lists solely in-frame clones and lacks some. The repertoire consists of 380,000 or so clones, with roughly 90% occurring once and the leading ten covering 0.95% to 1.5%. Sequenced material: peripheral blood. The source is a man aged 35 to 55 with acute or convalescent COVID-19. CDR3s include the opening cysteine and the closing phenylalanine or tryptophan. Each record gives: CDR3 protein, CDR3 DNA, J gene, clone size, V gene, D gene. The D gene is left open where the match is weak. Size is omitted from some rows. Given values are once, few, many or a class for expanded clones.

CDR3aa: CASSLNPGDYGYTF
CDR3nt: TGTGCCAGCAGCTTAAATCCAGGGGACTATGGCTACACCTTC
j_gene: TRBJ1-2
abundance: -
v_gene: TRBV7-3
d_gene: -

CDR3aa: CASSETSGIYNEQFF
CDR3nt: TGTGCCAGCAGTGAGACTAGCGGCATATACAATGAGCAGTTCTTC
j_gene: TRBJ2-1
abundance: -
v_gene: TRBV28
d_gene: TRBD2

CDR3aa: CASSQDLNYGYTF
CDR3nt: TGCGCCAGCAGCCAAGACCTCAACTATGGCTACACCTTC
j_gene: TRBJ1-2
abundance: -
v_gene: TRBV4-3
d_gene: -

CDR3aa: CAWGQQTSGLRGPDTQYF
CDR3nt: TGTGCCTGGGGACAGCAAACTAGCGGACTCCGAGGGCCAGATACGCAGTATTTT
j_gene: TRBJ2-3
abundance: once
v_gene: TRBV30
d_gene: TRBD2

CDR3aa: CASSSSLAGSYNEQFF
CDR3nt: TGTGCCAGCAGTTCCTCCCTAGCGGGCTCCTACAATGAGCAGTTCTTC
j_gene: TRBJ2-1
abundance: -
v_gene: TRBV6-6
d_gene: TRBD2

CDR3aa: CASSLDTEAFF
CDR3nt: TGCGCCAGCAGCCTAGACACTGAAGCTTTCTTT
j_gene: TRBJ1-1
abundance: few
v_gene: TRBV5-1
d_gene: -

CDR3aa: CASRSASGRVRETQYF
CDR3nt: TGTGCCAGCAGATCCGCTAGCGGGAGGGTTCGAGAGACCCAGTACTTC
j_gene: TRBJ2-5
abundance: -
v_gene: TRBV2
d_gene: TRBD2

CDR3aa: CASSFGQGSDYGYTF
CDR3nt: TGTGCCAGCAGCTTCGGGCAGGGTTCCGACTATGGCTACACCTTC
j_gene: TRBJ1-2
abundance: -
v_gene: TRBV7-9
d_gene: -

CDR3aa: CSVGSGAGTSYGYTF
CDR3nt: TGCAGCGTTGGAAGTGGCGCAGGGACAAGCTATGGCTACACCTTC
j_gene: TRBJ1-2
abundance: -
v_gene: TRBV29-1
d_gene: -

CDR3aa: CASSSGTSGRTEQYF
CDR3nt: TGCGCCAGCAGCTCCGGGACTAGCGGGAGGACCGAGCAGTACTTC
j_gene: TRBJ2-7
abundance: -
v_gene: TRBV5-1
d_gene: TRBD2

CDR3aa: CSVNRDTGELFF
CDR3nt: TGCAGCGTTAACAGGGACACCGGGGAGCTGTTTTTT
j_gene: TRBJ2-2
abundance: once
v_gene: TRBV29-1
d_gene: -

CDR3aa: CSASIRGLASDEQYF
CDR3nt: TGCAGTGCTAGTATAAGGGGACTAGCTAGTGACGAGCAGTACTTC
j_gene: TRBJ2-7
abundance: once
v_gene: TRBV20-1
d_gene: TRBD2

CDR3aa: CASSEGQSFSPLHF
CDR3nt: TGCGCCAGCAGCGAAGGACAGTCTTTTTCACCCCTCCACTTT
j_gene: TRBJ1-6
abundance: -
v_gene: TRBV5-1
d_gene: -

CDR3aa: CASSPRDRPAGEQYF
CDR3nt: TGTGCCAGCAGCCCCCGGGACAGACCAGCGGGCGAGCAGTACTTC
j_gene: TRBJ2-7
abundance: -
v_gene: TRBV7-9
d_gene: -

CDR3aa: CASSLGQISGSPLHF
CDR3nt: TGCGCCAGCAGCTTGGGACAAATTTCCGGCTCACCCCTCCACTTT
j_gene: TRBJ1-6
abundance: -
v_gene: TRBV5-1
d_gene: -

CDR3aa: CASSPAGGSYQETQYF
CDR3nt: TGTGCCAGTAGTCCAGCGGGGGGTTCCTACCAAGAGACCCAGTACTTC
j_gene: TRBJ2-5
abundance: -
v_gene: TRBV19
d_gene: TRBD2

CDR3aa: CASSKGDVGQGGTEAFF
CDR3nt: TGTGCCAGCAGCAAAGGGGATGTGGGACAGGGTGGAACTGAAGCTTTCTTT
j_gene: TRBJ1-1
abundance: -
v_gene: TRBV21-1
d_gene: -

CDR3aa: CASSPRGRVMGETQYF
CDR3nt: TGTGCCAGCAGCCCTAGGGGGCGCGTGATGGGAGAGACCCAGTACTTC
j_gene: TRBJ2-5
abundance: -
v_gene: TRBV6-6
d_gene: TRBD1

CDR3aa: CASSLLAGTTDTQYF
CDR3nt: TGTGCCAGCAGCCTATTAGCGGGGACCACAGATACGCAGTATTTT
j_gene: TRBJ2-3
abundance: -
v_gene: TRBV4-2
d_gene: TRBD2

CDR3aa: CASSLAGQVTYEQYF
CDR3nt: TGTGCCAGCAGCTTAGCGGGACAGGTCACCTACGAGCAGTACTTC
j_gene: TRBJ2-7
abundance: few
v_gene: TRBV7-8
d_gene: TRBD1

CDR3aa: CASSIAGGHVGAQYF
CDR3nt: TGTGCCAGCAGTATAGCGGGGGGACACGTGGGGGCCCAGTACTTC
j_gene: TRBJ2-5
abundance: -
v_gene: TRBV6-5
d_gene: TRBD2

CDR3aa: CASSPGTGFLFGQYF
CDR3nt: TGTGCCAGCAGTCCCGGGACAGGGTTCCTTTTCGGGCAGTACTTC
j_gene: TRBJ2-7
abundance: -
v_gene: TRBV27
d_gene: TRBD1

CDR3aa: CASGTETGVRYQPQHF
CDR3nt: TGTGCTAGTGGGACAGAGACAGGGGTGAGGTATCAGCCCCAGCATTTT
j_gene: TRBJ1-5
abundance: -
v_gene: TRBV12-5
d_gene: TRBD1

CDR3aa: CASSWTGQSSYNEQFF
CDR3nt: TGTGCCAGCAGTTGGACGGGACAGAGCTCCTACAATGAGCAGTTCTTC
j_gene: TRBJ2-1
abundance: -
v_gene: TRBV6-5
d_gene: TRBD1

CDR3aa: CAWSALAGGYEQYF
CDR3nt: TGTGCCTGGAGTGCCCTAGCGGGAGGGTACGAGCAGTACTTC
j_gene: TRBJ2-7
abundance: -
v_gene: TRBV30
d_gene: TRBD2

CDR3aa: CASSPTRTGAHTEAFF
CDR3nt: TGTGCCAGCAGTCCAACGCGGACAGGGGCGCATACTGAAGCTTTCTTT
j_gene: TRBJ1-1
abundance: few
v_gene: TRBV5-5
d_gene: TRBD1

CDR3aa: CSSSGPGGYNEQFF
CDR3nt: TGCAGCTCTTCCGGGCCGGGGGGTTACAATGAGCAGTTCTTC
j_gene: TRBJ2-1
abundance: -
v_gene: TRBV29-1
d_gene: TRBD2

CDR3aa: CASSLGLQGYYGYTF
CDR3nt: TGCGCCAGCAGCTTGGGGTTACAGGGATACTATGGCTACACCTTC
j_gene: TRBJ1-2
abundance: -
v_gene: TRBV5-1
d_gene: -

CDR3aa: CASSRTTAKTGRFAYEQYF
CDR3nt: TGTGCCAGCAGTCGAACGACCGCCAAGACAGGGAGGTTTGCCTACGAGCAGTACTTC
j_gene: TRBJ2-7
abundance: -
v_gene: TRBV28
d_gene: -

CDR3aa: CASSVQGGSYNEQFF
CDR3nt: TGTGCCAGCAGTGTACAGGGGGGGTCCTACAATGAGCAGTTCTTC
j_gene: TRBJ2-1
abundance: few
v_gene: TRBV2
d_gene: -

CDR3aa: CASSPVGGPYEQYF
CDR3nt: TGTGCCAGCAGTCCCGTGGGGGGACCCTACGAGCAGTACTTC
j_gene: TRBJ2-7
abundance: -
v_gene: TRBV28
d_gene: -

CDR3aa: CASSAGGARGNTEAFF
CDR3nt: TGTGCCAGCAGCGCAGGGGGCGCCCGGGGGAACACTGAAGCTTTCTTT
j_gene: TRBJ1-1
abundance: once
v_gene: TRBV9
d_gene: TRBD1

CDR3aa: CASSATDRGPTDTQYF
CDR3nt: TGTGCCAGTAGTGCAACAGACAGGGGACCCACAGATACGCAGTATTTT
j_gene: TRBJ2-3
abundance: -
v_gene: TRBV19
d_gene: TRBD1

CDR3aa: CASSSPGQRNTEAFF
CDR3nt: TGTGCCAGCAGCTCACCGGGACAGAGAAACACTGAAGCTTTCTTT
j_gene: TRBJ1-1
abundance: -
v_gene: TRBV7-9
d_gene: TRBD1

CDR3aa: CSVERTGSGQETQYF
CDR3nt: TGCAGCGTTGAACGGACAGGGTCGGGGCAAGAGACCCAGTACTTC
j_gene: TRBJ2-5
abundance: -
v_gene: TRBV29-1
d_gene: TRBD1

CDR3aa: CASSYLGTGNEKLFF
CDR3nt: TGTGCCAGCAGTTACTTAGGGACAGGGAATGAAAAACTGTTTTTT
j_gene: TRBJ1-4
abundance: once
v_gene: TRBV6-5
d_gene: TRBD1

CDR3aa: CASRLRTGYTEAFF
CDR3nt: TGTGCCAGCAGACTGCGAACAGGTTACACTGAAGCTTTCTTT
j_gene: TRBJ1-1
abundance: -
v_gene: TRBV27
d_gene: -

CDR3aa: CASSPTVNTEAFF
CDR3nt: TGTGCCAGCAGTCCGACAGTGAACACTGAAGCTTTCTTT
j_gene: TRBJ1-1
abundance: -
v_gene: TRBV28
d_gene: -